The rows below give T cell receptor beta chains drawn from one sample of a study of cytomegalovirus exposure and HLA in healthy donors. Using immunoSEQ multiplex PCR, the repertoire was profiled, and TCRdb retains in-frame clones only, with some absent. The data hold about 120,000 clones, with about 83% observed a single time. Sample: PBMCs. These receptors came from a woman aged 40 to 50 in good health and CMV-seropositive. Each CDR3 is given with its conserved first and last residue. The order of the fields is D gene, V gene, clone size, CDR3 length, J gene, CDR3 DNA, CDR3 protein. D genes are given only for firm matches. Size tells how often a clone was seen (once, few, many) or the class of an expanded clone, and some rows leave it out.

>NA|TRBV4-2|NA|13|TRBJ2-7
TGTGCCAGCAGCCAAGCTACGTCCTACGAGCAGTACTTC
CASSQATSYEQYF
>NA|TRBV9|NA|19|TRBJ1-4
TGTGCCAGCAGCTCTTTCCGGGACTCCCGGAGGGGAACTAATGAAAAACTGTTTTTT
CASSSFRDSRRGTNEKLFF
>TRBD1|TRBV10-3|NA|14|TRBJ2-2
TGTGCCATCAGGGGACAGAGTGGGGCCGGGGAGCTGTTTTTT
CAIRGQSGAGELFF
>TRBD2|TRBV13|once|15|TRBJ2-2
TGTGCCAGCAGCCGGACTAGCGGCGCAACCGGGGAGCTGTTTTTT
CASSRTSGATGELFF
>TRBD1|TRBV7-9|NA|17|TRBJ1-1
TGTGCCAGCAGCTTAGTGGGGGCCGGGACAGGGAACACTGAAGCTTTCTTT
CASSLVGAGTGNTEAFF
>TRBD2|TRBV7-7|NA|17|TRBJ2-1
TGTGCTAGCAGCCGAGGGACTAGCGGGAGGCGGGTCCATGAGCAGTTCTTC
CASSRGTSGRRVHEQFF
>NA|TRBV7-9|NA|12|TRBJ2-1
TGTGCCAGCAGTTCCCAGGGCTATGAGCAGTTCTTC
CASSSQGYEQFF
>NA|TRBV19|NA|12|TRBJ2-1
TGTGCCAGTAGCCCCAGAAACAATGAGCAGTTCTTC
CASSPRNNEQFF
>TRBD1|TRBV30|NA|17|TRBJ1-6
TGTGCCTGGAGTCTGTCTAGACAGGGTGGGAGCAATTCACCCCTCCACTTT
CAWSLSRQGGSNSPLHF
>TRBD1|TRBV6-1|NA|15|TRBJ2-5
TGTGCCAGCAGGCAACAGGGGGCGCGTTTGGAGACCCAGTACTTC
CASRQQGARLETQYF
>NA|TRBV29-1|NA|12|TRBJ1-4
TGCAGCTTCTTGGGAGGAGGTGAAAAACTGTTTTTT
CSFLGGGEKLFF
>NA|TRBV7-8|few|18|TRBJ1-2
TGTGCCAGCAGCCCTACAGGACAGCTTCGCCCCCTTCTATATGGCTACACCTTC
CASSPTGQLRPLLYGYTF
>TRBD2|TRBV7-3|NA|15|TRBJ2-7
TGTGCCAGCAGCTTGAACGGGAGGGGCTGGGACGAGCAGTACTTC
CASSLNGRGWDEQYF
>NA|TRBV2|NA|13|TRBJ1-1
TGTGCCAGCAGTCGACAGGTAGGGGGTGAAGCTTTCTTT
CASSRQVGGEAFF
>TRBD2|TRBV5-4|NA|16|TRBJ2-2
TGTGCCAGCAGCTTACAACTAGCGGGGGGCACCGGGGAGCTGTTTTTT
CASSLQLAGGTGELFF
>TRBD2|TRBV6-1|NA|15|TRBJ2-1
TGTGCCAGCAGTGAAAGCGGGGGGGCATTCAATGAGCAGTTCTTC
CASSESGGAFNEQFF
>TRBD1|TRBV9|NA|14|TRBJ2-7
TGTGCCAGCAGCGTAGGAGACAGGGTAAATGAGCAGTACTTC
CASSVGDRVNEQYF
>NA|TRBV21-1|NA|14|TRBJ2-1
TGTGCCAGCAGCAAGCGGGGAGGCTACAATGAGCAGTTCTTC
CASSKRGGYNEQFF
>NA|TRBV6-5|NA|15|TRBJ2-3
TGTGCCAGCACCCACTGGAGGGGTAGCACAGATACGCAGTATTTT
CASTHWRGSTDTQYF
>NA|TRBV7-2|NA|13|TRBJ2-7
TGTGCCAGCAGCTTGGAGGTCTCCCACGAGCAGTACTTC
CASSLEVSHEQYF
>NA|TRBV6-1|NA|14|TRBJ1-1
TGTGCCAGCACTGGGACACTGGGGAACACTGAAGCTTTCTTT
CASTGTLGNTEAFF
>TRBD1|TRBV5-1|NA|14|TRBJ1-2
TGCGCCAGCAGCCAGGGACAGGGGGTTAAAGGCTACACCTTC
CASSQGQGVKGYTF
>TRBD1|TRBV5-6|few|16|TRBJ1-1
TGTGCCAGCAGCTTGGTGGACAGGGGGCTAAGTACTGAAGCTTTCTTT
CASSLVDRGLSTEAFF
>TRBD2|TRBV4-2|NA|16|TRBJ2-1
TGTGCCAGCAGCCAAGAAACTAGCGGGATCTGGGGTGAGCAGTTCTTC
CASSQETSGIWGEQFF
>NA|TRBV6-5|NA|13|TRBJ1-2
TGTGCCAGCCATGAGCTGGGGGCGAATGGCTACACCTTC
CASHELGANGYTF
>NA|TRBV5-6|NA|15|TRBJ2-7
TGTGCCAGCAGCGATACCCCCGAATTATCACGCTATAGAGCATTC
CASSDTPELSRYRAF
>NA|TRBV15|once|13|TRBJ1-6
TGTGCCACCAGCAGAGGCTCCGGGGGATCCCTCCACTTT
CATSRGSGGSLHF
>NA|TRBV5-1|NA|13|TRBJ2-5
TGCGCCAGCAGCTTGCAGGGGCGGGAGACCCAGTACTTC
CASSLQGRETQYF
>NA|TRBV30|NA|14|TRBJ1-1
TGTGCCTGGAGTGGATGGGGGGGGAACACTGAAGCTTTCTTT
CAWSGWGGNTEAFF
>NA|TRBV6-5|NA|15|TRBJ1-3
TGTGCCACTCGTCCGGCGGATAACTCTGGAAACACCATATATTTT
CATRPADNSGNTIYF
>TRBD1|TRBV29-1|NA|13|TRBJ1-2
TGCAGCGTTCGGGGAGGGACAGGGGATGGCTACACCTTC
CSVRGGTGDGYTF
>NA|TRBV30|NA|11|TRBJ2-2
TGTGCCTGGGGAGTCTCCGGGGAGCTGTTTTTT
CAWGVSGELFF
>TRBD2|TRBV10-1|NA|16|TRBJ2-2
TGCGCCAGCAGTGAGTCGGTAGCGGGGGACACCGGGGAGCTGTTTTTT
CASSESVAGDTGELFF
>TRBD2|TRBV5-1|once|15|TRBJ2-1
TGCGCCAGCAGCCTTAGCGGGGGGGATTACAATGAGCAGTTCTTC
CASSLSGGDYNEQFF
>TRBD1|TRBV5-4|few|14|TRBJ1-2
TGTGCCAGCAACATTTATGGGACAGGGGCCCCGGACACCTTC
CASNIYGTGAPDTF
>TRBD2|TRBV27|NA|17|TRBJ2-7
TGTGCCAGCAGTTCCTCCGGACTAGCGGGAGCCCCCTACGAGCAGTACTTC
CASSSSGLAGAPYEQYF
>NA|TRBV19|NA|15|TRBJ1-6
TGTGCCAGTAGTCTGACCGGGACTCGGAATTCACCCCTCCACTTT
CASSLTGTRNSPLHF
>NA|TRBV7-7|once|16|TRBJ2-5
TGTGCTAGCAGCTTAAGGGCAGGGGGGTTCCAAGAGACCCAGTACTTC
CASSLRAGGFQETQYF
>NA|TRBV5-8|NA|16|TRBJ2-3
TGTGCCAGCAGCTCGGGGCTAGCGAGTGGCACAGATACGCAGTATTTT
CASSSGLASGTDTQYF
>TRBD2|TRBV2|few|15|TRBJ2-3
TGTGCCAGCAAGCTTGCGGGGGGTAGCACAGATACGCAGTATTTT
CASKLAGGSTDTQYF
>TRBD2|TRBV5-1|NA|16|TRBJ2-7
TGCGCCAGCAGCCAACTGAGCGGGGGAGGCGGTTACGAGCAGTACTTC
CASSQLSGGGGYEQYF
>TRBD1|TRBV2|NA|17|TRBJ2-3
TGTGCCAGCACCCCACGGACAGGGGGCCTCTTCACAGATACGCAGTATTTT
CASTPRTGGLFTDTQYF
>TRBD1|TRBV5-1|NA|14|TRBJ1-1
TGCGCCAGCAGCCGGGGACAGGGGGGAGGTGAAGCTTTCTTT
CASSRGQGGGEAFF
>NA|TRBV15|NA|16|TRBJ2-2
TGTGCCACCAGCAGAGATATATACAGGGACCCCGGGGAGCTGTTTTTT
CATSRDIYRDPGELFF
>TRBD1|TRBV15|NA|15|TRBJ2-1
TGTGCCACCAGCAAAAGCCGGGACAGTCACAATGAGCAGTTCTTC
CATSKSRDSHNEQFF
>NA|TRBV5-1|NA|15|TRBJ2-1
TGCGCCAGCATGACAGCGTCCAGCTCCTACAATGAGCAGTTCTTC
CASMTASSSYNEQFF
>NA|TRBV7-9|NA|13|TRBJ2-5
TGTGCCAGCAGCCTTCCTCTAAAAGAGACCCAGTACTTC
CASSLPLKETQYF
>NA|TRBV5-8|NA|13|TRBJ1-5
TGTGCCAGCAGCTTAGGGAGCCATCAGCCCCAGCATTTT
CASSLGSHQPQHF
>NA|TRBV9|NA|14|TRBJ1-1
TGTGCCAGCAGCGGGACAGCGCCGAACACTGAAGCTTTCTTT
CASSGTAPNTEAFF
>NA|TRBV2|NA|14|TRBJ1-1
TGTGCCAGCTGCTTAAGGGGAATGAACACTGAAGCTTTCTTT
CASCLRGMNTEAFF
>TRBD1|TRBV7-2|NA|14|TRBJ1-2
TGTGCCAGCAGCCCGACAGGGAATCGGTATGGCTACACCTTC
CASSPTGNRYGYTF
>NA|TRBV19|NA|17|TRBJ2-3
TGTGCCAGTACCCCCGTCAGTACCGGACTCCGGGAAGATACGCAGTATTTT
CASTPVSTGLREDTQYF
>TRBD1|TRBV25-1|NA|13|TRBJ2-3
TGTGCCAGCAGCAGGGGGCTTACAGATACGCAGTATTTT
CASSRGLTDTQYF